The source of this TCR beta chain is a study of shared clonotypes between healthy human individuals. Study-wide results and caveats: When naive CD4 clonotypes were compared across a few donors, 4% to 5.5% were shared.

About this clone: What it binds is unknown.

The CDR3 spans 14 residues. The V and J ends lost 6 bases and 0 bases respectively, with 9 bases between them. CDR1 and CDR2 from the germline V gene are LNHNV and YYDKDF (reference sequence). Those who donated, Caucasian adults without exception, all lived in Nashville, Tennessee. CD8 memory combined CD45RO+ cells with CCR7-negative CD45RA+ TemRA cells. Sequencing used immunoSEQ multiplex PCR; TCRdb keeps in-frame clones, though not all of them. The sample includes around 88,000 clones, 60% to 75% of them seen just once. This sequence was found in a man aged 30 to 45 in good health. The chain has TRBV15 and TRBJ2-1; the D call may be TRBD1 or TRBD2 (5 bases each). Sequences were obtained from memory CD8+ T cells sorted from blood. Subset indicated: CD45RO+ cells pooled with CCR7-negative TemRA cells. CDR3 residues: CATRAGGSYNEQFF. The CDR3 nucleotides read TGTGCCACCAGGGCTGGGGGCTCCTACAATGAGCAGTTCTTC.